Shown below are 20 T cell receptor beta chains from a single sample sequenced in a study of cytomegalovirus exposure and HLA in healthy donors. PCR amplification relied on 60 Vbeta primers (plus 13 Jbeta primers). Sequencing used immunoSEQ multiplex PCR; TCRdb keeps in-frame clones, though not all of them. Here the sample spans 110,000 to 150,000 clones, 70% to 80% being singletons. Sequencing input: PBMCs. The source of these receptors is a woman aged 55-70 years in good health and CMV-seropositive.

This chain links TRBV6-1 with TRBJ2-7; 13 nucleotides match TRBD2. The length of the CDR3 is 15 residues. Trimming took 8 bases from V and 4 from J; bases not matched to a gene: 8. Germline values: CDR1 MNHNS, CDR2 SASEGT. The chain's CDR3 is CASSTTSGRWYEQYF. The CDR3 region has the DNA TGTGCCAGCTCCACGACTAGCGGGAGGTGGTACGAGCAGTACTTC.

V gene TRBV6-1 combines with J gene TRBJ1-2, with D maybe TRBD1 (5 bases). The CDR3 extends over 13 amino acids. With 4 bases removed from V and 8 bases from J, the gap between germline ends came to 14 bases. CDR1 and CDR2 (germline): MNHNS, SASEGT. This chain's CDR3 is CASSVTAFDGYTF. CDR3 DNA: TGTGCCAGCAGTGTGACAGCATTCGACGGCTACACCTTC.

The V call is TRBV30, the J call TRBJ1-2; no reliable D call. Between the trimmed V and J ends, which lost 0 bases and 8 bases, there was a span of 13 bases. The CDR3 runs 13 residues. The germline V gene has CDR1 GTSNPN and CDR2 SVGIG (reference sequence). The CDR3 is CAWSVLTTGGYTF. In DNA, the CDR3 is TGTGCCTGGAGTGTATTAACCACGGGAGGCTACACCTTC. Combining the CDR3 with reference TRBV30 and TRBJ1-2 gives the whole variable domain SQTIHQWPATLVQPVGSPLSLECTVEGTSNPNLYWYRQAAGRGLQLLFYSVGIGQISSEVPQNLSASRPQDRQFILSSKKLLLSDSGFYLCAWSVLTTGGYTFGSGTRLTVV.

J is TRBJ1-5 and V is TRBV30; D gene unclear. V lost 4 bases and J 1 base, leaving 11 bases between the germline ends. The V gene's germline CDR1 is GTSNPN and CDR2 SVGIG (reference sequence). The CDR3 is 14 residues long. CDR3 nucleotides: TGTGCCTGGACCTTGGGCAAGAGCAATCAGCCCCAGCATTTT. Its protein product is CAWTLGKSNQPQHF.

The chain has TRBV27 and TRBJ1-1; 7 bases align to TRBD1. The CDR3 contains 15 residues. The V and J ends lost 6 bases and 0 bases, in that order; junction bases with no gene match: 7. CDR1 is MNHEY and CDR2 is SMNVEV in the germline V gene (reference sequence). CDR3 region: CASREGGQLNTEAFF. Here the CDR3 DNA reads TGTGCCAGCAGGGAAGGGGGACAGTTGAACACTGAAGCTTTCTTT.

The chain uses TRBV28 and TRBJ2-5, with 8 bases matching TRBD1. The J call may be wrong; the DNA end is better matched by TRBJ2-7. Germline lookup yields CDR1 MDHEN and CDR2 SYDVKM. This CDR3 comprises 14 residues. The CDR3: CASSEGQAPYEQYF. The CDR3 DNA follows: TGTGCCAGCAGTGAGGGACAGGCACCCTACGAGCAGTACTTC.

This sequence joins TRBV5-1 and TRBJ2-3; D is undetermined. V lost 0 bases and J lost 5, with 16 bases in between. The CDR3 is made up of 16 amino acids. The germline V gene has CDR1 SGHRS and CDR2 YFSETQ. This CDR3 reads CASSLEGGLVGDTQYF. For the CDR3, the DNA is TGCGCCAGCAGCTTGGAAGGCGGCCTCGTAGGAGATACGCAGTATTTT.

The V call is TRBV19, the J call TRBJ2-7, with 10 nucleotides matching TRBD2. V gave up 1 base and J gave up 0 bases; unmatched junction bases: 6. The CDR3 totals 17 residues. Per the germline V gene, CDR1 is LNHDA and CDR2 is SQIVND (reference sequence). The CDR3 nucleotides are TGTGCCAGTAGTATAGCAGCGGGAGGGGTCGGCTCCTACGAGCAGTACTTC. Its protein is CASSIAAGGVGSYEQYF.

This clone has a single count. The chain links TRBV5-1 to TRBJ2-1, with TRBD1 matching 9 bases. Germline V gives CDR1 SGHRS, CDR2 YFSETQ. This CDR3 is 16 amino acids long. V was clipped by 4 bases and J by 4 bases; unmatched bases: 9. In DNA form, the CDR3 reads TGCGCCAGCAGCCTAACGGGACAGGGTGCTTACAATGAGCAGTTCTTC. This translates into CASSLTGQGAYNEQFF.

This clone is a singleton in its sample. V and J are TRBV28 and TRBJ2-7; possibly TRBD1 for D (6 bases). Germline CDR1 reads MDHEN; CDR2 reads SYDVKM. V lost 5 bases and J lost 6, with 32 bases in between. The CDR3 spans 19 residues. CDR3 loop: CASSGRRNRQGLGALEQYF. CDR3 nucleotides: TGTGCCAGCAGTGGCCGGAGGAACCGCCAGGGCCTGGGGGCCCTCGAGCAGTACTTC.

V is TRBV12-5 and J is TRBJ1-1, with 7 bases fitting TRBD1. From germline, CDR1 is LGHNT and CDR2 FRNRAP. V dropped 8 bases and J dropped 5; count of bases not matched to a gene: 8. The CDR3 totals 13 residues. The CDR3 region has the DNA TGTGCTAGTTGCATAACAGGGGCAACTGAAGCTTTCTTT. This sequence encodes CASCITGATEAFF. The variable domain in full, completed from reference TRBV12-5 and TRBJ1-1, reads DARVTQTPRHKVTEMGQEVTMRCQPILGHNTVFWYRQTMMQGLELLAYFRNRAPLDDSGMPKDRFSAEMPDATLATLKIQPSEPRDSAVYFCASCITGATEAFFGQGTRLTVV.

The chain uses TRBV19 and TRBJ2-1; TRBD1 aligns across 8 bases. CDR1 is LNHDA and CDR2 is SQIVND in the germline V gene (reference sequence). The CDR3 has 14 residues. The trim removed 4 bases at V and 8 bases at J, leaving 7 bases unmatched. DNA for the CDR3: TGTGCCAGTAGTAAACAGGGGGTGGTTGATGAGCAGTTCTTC. Its translation: CASSKQGVVDEQFF.

The rearrangement links TRBV6-6 to TRBJ1-2; 8 nucleotides match TRBD1. J lost 5 bases, V lost 7 bases, and 12 bases had no gene match. CDR3 length equals 15 residues. CDR1 MNHNY and CDR2 SVGAGI come from the germline V gene (reference sequence). The CDR3 spells CASIPDRDFLYGYTF. Here the CDR3 DNA reads TGTGCCAGCATCCCGGACAGGGACTTCCTATATGGCTACACCTTC.

This rearrangement joins TRBV27 to TRBJ1-2; the D is unclear. The germline V and J ends were trimmed by 0 bases and 4 bases, with 9 bases remaining between them. Per the germline V gene, CDR1 is MNHEY and CDR2 is SMNVEV (reference sequence). CDR3 size: 14 residues. In DNA form, the CDR3 reads TGTGCCAGCAGTTTATCGCCCTACGTCTATGGCTACACCTTC. The encoded protein is CASSLSPYVYGYTF.

The chain has TRBV18 and TRBJ1-4, with a weak D call TRBD1 (5 bases). Germline CDR1 is KGHSH and CDR2 is LQKENI. The CDR3 has 12 amino acids. V was trimmed by 6 bases and J by 7 bases, leaving 9 bases between them. CDR3 sequence (DNA): TGTGCCAGCTCCTCTCAGGGTGAAAAACTGTTTTTT. It codes for CASSSQGEKLFF.

The chain couples TRBV10-3 to TRBJ2-2; no definite D call. This CDR3 is built from 16 residues. The germline V and J ends were trimmed by 2 bases and 0 bases, with 10 bases remaining between them. In germline, CDR1 is ENHRY, CDR2 SYGVKD. The CDR3 nucleotides read TGTGCCATCAGTGAGGGTAGCAGTCCGAACACCGGGGAGCTGTTTTTT. This translates into CAISEGSSPNTGELFF.

V gene TRBV6-1 combines with J gene TRBJ2-3; 8 bases align to TRBD2. The germline V gene encodes CDR1 MNHNS and CDR2 SASEGT. Trimming at V came to 6 bases and at J to 1 base, leaving 3 bases not matched to a gene. The CDR3 has 14 residues. CDR3 sequence: CASRRREGTDTQYF. CDR3 in DNA: TGTGCCAGCAGAAGGCGGGAGGGCACAGATACGCAGTATTTT.

This rearrangement joins TRBV18 to TRBJ1-1, with D perhaps TRBD1 (5 bases). Germline CDR1 and CDR2: KGHSH and LQKENI. The CDR3 extends over 14 amino acids. V gave up 1 base and J gave up 2 bases, with 8 bases separating them. The CDR3 protein is CASSPLGLNTEAFF. The CDR3 bases are TGTGCCAGCTCACCACTGGGGCTAAACACTGAAGCTTTCTTT. Full variable domain (missing parts from reference TRBV18 and TRBJ1-1): NAGVMQNPRHLVRRRGQEARLRCSPMKGHSHVYWYRQLPEEGLKFMVYLQKENIIDESGMPKERFSAEFPKEGPSILRIQQVVRGDSAAYFCASSPLGLNTEAFFGQGTRLTVV.

The chain combines TRBV14 with TRBJ2-3; 7 positions match TRBD2. With 1 base clipped from V and 1 base from J, the junction kept 2 bases outside the gene matches. Germline V gene sequence: CDR1 SGHDN, CDR2 FVKESK. This CDR3 contains 15 residues. CDR3 loop: CASSQGAGGTDTQYF. The DNA for the CDR3 is TGTGCCAGCAGCCAAGGCGCGGGAGGCACAGATACGCAGTATTTT.

The chain recombines TRBV7-6 with TRBJ1-2, with D maybe TRBD1 (6 bases). The CDR3 covers 16 residues. Between the trimmed V and J ends, which lost 4 bases and 6 bases, there was a span of 21 bases. CDR1 is SGHVS, CDR2 FNYEAQ, per germline. The CDR3 reads CASSSNPDGGVHGYTF. The CDR3 coding sequence is TGTGCCAGCAGCTCTAACCCTGATGGGGGCGTCCATGGCTACACCTTC. Full variable domain (rest looked up from reference TRBV7-6 and TRBJ1-2): GAGVSQSPRYKVTKRGQDVALRCDPISGHVSLYWYRQALGQGPEFLTYFNYEAQQDKSGLPNDRFSAERPEGSISTLTIQRTEQRDSAMYRCASSSNPDGGVHGYTFGSGTRLTVV.